This section outlines one TCR beta chain sequence together with its context. Repertoires were generated with immunoSEQ multiplex PCR, while TCRdb's copy carries only in-frame clones and drops some. Among roughly 150,000 clones listed, roughly 89% were seen once. These data originate in a study of cytomegalovirus exposure and HLA in healthy donors. The sequence was obtained from a woman between 18 and 29 years old in good health and CMV-seropositive. The material sequenced was PBMCs.

This CDR3 reads CASSLGLSSGNTIYF. The CDR3, as DNA: TGTGCCAGCAGTTTAGGACTAAGCTCTGGAAACACCATATATTTT. This chain joins TRBV27 and TRBJ1-3, with no clear D. This CDR3 region has 15 residues. V lost 2 bases, J lost 0 bases, and 8 bases lay in between. The germline V gene encodes CDR1 MNHEY and CDR2 SMNVEV (reference sequence).